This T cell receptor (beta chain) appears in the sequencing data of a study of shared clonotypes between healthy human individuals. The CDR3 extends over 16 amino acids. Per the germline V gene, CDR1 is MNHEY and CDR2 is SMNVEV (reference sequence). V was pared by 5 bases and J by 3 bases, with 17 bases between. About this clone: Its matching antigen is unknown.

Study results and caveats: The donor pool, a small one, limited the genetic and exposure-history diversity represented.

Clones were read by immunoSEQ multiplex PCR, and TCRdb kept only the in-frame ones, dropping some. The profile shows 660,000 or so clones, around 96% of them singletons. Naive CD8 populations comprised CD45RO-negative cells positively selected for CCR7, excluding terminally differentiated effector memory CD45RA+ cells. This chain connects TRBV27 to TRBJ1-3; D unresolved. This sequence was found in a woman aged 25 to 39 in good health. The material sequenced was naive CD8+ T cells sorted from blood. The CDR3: CASSPLYLASGNTIYF. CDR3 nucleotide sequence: TGTGCCAGCAGTCCCCTCTACCTGGCCAGTGGAAACACCATATATTTT.